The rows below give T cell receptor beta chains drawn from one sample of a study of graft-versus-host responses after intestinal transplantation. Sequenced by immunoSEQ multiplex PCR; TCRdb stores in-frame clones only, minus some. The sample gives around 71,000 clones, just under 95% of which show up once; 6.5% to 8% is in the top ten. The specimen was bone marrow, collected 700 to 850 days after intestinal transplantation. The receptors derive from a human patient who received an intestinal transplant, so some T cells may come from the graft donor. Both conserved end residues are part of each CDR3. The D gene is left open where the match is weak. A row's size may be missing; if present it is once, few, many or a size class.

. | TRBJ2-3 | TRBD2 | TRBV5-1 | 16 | TGCGCCAGCAGCCCGGAGGCTAGCGGACCCACAGATACGCAGTATTTT | CASSPEASGPTDTQYF
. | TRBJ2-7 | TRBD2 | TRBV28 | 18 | TGTGCCAGCAGTTCACTAGGACTAGCGGCGGTGAGTTCCTACGAGCAGTACTTC | CASSSLGLAAVSSYEQYF
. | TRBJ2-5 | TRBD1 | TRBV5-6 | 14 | TGTGCCAGCAGCTATGACAGGGGGCAAGAGACCCAGTACTTC | CASSYDRGQETQYF
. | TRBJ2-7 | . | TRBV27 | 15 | TGTGCCAGCAGTTTATTAGCCGTAACCCCCTACGAGCAGTACTTC | CASSLLAVTPYEQYF
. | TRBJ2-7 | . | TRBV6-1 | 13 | TGTGCCAGCAGTTGGGACCGAACCTACGAGCAGTACTTC | CASSWDRTYEQYF
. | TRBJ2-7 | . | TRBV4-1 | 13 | TGCGCCAGCAGCCAAAGTAGTCCCTGGGAGCAGTACTTC | CASSQSSPWEQYF
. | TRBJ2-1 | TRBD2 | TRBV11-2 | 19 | TGTGCCAGCACCCAAATCCCGAGACTAGCGTTTTTATCACCCAATGAGCAGTTCTTC | CASTQIPRLAFLSPNEQFF
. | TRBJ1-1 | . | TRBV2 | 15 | TGTGCCAGCATCTGGGGGGCTACGGTTAACACTGAAGCTTTCTTT | CASIWGATVNTEAFF
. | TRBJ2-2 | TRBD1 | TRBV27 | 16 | TGTGCCAGCAGTTTAGACAGGGGTTGGGGCACCGGGGAGCTGTTTTTT | CASSLDRGWGTGELFF
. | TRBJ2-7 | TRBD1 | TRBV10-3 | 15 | TGTGCCATCAGATTGGGACAGGGGATGTCCTACGAGCAGTACTTC | CAIRLGQGMSYEQYF
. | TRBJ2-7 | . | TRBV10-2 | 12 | TGCGCCAGCAGTACGGACATTTACGAGCAGTACTTC | CASSTDIYEQYF
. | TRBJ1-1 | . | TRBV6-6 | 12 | TGTGCCAGCAGTTACTCAGGCGGTGAAGCTTTCTTT | CASSYSGGEAFF
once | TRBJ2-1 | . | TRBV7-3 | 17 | TGTGCCAGCAGCCAGAACGTGGGACTGAGCTCCTACAATGAGCAGTTCTTC | CASSQNVGLSSYNEQFF
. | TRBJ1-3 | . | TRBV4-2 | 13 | TGTGCCAGCAGCCAAGAAATGGAAAACACCATATATTTT | CASSQEMENTIYF
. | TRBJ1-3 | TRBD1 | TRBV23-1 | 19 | TGCGCCAGCAGTCACATCCCGTTAGCAGGGGGCGCCTCTGGAAACACCATATATTTT | CASSHIPLAGGASGNTIYF
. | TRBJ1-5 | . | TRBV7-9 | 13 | TGTGCCAGCAGCTGGCGGGGAGGGCAGCCCCAGCATTTT | CASSWRGGQPQHF
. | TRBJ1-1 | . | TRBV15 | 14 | TGTGCCACCAGCAGAGGAGGGTCGAACACTGAAGCTTTCTTT | CATSRGGSNTEAFF
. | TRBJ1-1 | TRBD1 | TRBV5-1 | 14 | TGCGCCAGCAGCTCCCAGGGGGCGAGGACTGAAGCTTTCTTT | CASSSQGARTEAFF
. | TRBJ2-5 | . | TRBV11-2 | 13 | TGTGCCAGCAGCTTAGAACTAGTCGGGACCCAGTACTTC | CASSLELVGTQYF